This T cell receptor beta chain came from a study of T cell clonotyping in hematopoietic cell transplantation. Measured with immunoSEQ multiplex PCR; TCRdb has only the in-frame clones, and not every one. The data hold roughly 4,500 clones, with about 94% observed a single time. Findings of the study overall: Recipient TCR diversity dropped after transplant; expanded clonotypes rose from day 30 to 180.

Germline V gene lookup returns CDR1 SGHDT and CDR2 YYEEEE. This CDR3 is 13 amino acids long. The V end lost 4 bases, the J end lost 1 base, and 9 bases lay between the germline ends. A word on this clone: What it binds is not known.

Blood collection times were about day -28 and days 30, 100, 180 posttransplant. This material consisted of peripheral blood mononuclear cells, taken 30 days after allogeneic stem cell transplant. This chain uses TRBV5-6 with TRBJ2-7; D is perhaps TRBD2 (5 bases). This receptor was identified in a male patient aged 65-79 years who had an allogeneic stem cell transplant from an unrelated donor, so T cells may come from the graft donor. Some clones in this sample may be carry-over from other donors' samples. The CDR3 loop is CASSERDSYEQYF. In DNA form, the CDR3 reads TGTGCCAGCAGCGAGAGGGATTCCTACGAGCAGTACTTC.